This T cell receptor (beta chain) emerged from a study of T cell repertoires in cytomegalovirus infection. TCRdb fed the reads into MiXCR, producing one record per CDR3 protein. The profile shows around 450,000 distinct CDR3 sequences, 10% to 12% of them singletons. V shed 5 bases, J shed 6 bases, and the junction held 17 bases outside the gene matches. From germline, CDR1 is SGHVS and CDR2 FQNEAQ. CDR3 length: 17 amino acids. Study-wide results and caveats: Summed frequency of public TCR beta families distinguished CMV carriers with the relevant HLA.

This clonotype was picked up many times. No antigen is known for it. The chain combines TRBV7-8 with TRBJ2-7; 9 bases match TRBD2. Sequencing used PBMCs. This clonotype originated in a human donor in good health (CMV status not recorded). Some clones in this sample may be carry-over from other donors' samples. The CDR3 DNA reads TGTGCCAGCAGCCAGAGGGTAGCGGGGGCCAAGTGGCCCGAGCAGTACTTC. This codes for CASSQRVAGAKWPEQYF.